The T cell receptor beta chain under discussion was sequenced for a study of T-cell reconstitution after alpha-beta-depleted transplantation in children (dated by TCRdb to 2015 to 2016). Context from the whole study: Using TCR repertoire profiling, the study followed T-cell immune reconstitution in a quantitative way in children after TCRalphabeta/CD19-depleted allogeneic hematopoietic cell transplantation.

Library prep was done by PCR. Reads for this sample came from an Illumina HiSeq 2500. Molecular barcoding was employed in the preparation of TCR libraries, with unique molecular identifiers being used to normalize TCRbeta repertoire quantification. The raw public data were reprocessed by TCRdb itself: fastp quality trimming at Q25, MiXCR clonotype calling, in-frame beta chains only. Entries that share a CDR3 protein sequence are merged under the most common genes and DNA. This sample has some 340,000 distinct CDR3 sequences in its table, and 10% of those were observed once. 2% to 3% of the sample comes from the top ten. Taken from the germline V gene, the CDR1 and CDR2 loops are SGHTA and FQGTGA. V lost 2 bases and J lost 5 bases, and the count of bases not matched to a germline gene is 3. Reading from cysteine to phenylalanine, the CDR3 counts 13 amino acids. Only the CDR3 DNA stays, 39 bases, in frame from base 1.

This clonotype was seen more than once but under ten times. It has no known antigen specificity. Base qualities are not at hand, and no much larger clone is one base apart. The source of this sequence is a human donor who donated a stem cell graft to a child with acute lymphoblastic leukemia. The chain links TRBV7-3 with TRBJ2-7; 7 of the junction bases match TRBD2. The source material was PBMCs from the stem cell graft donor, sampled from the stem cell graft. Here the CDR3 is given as CASSLGGENEQYF. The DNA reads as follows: TGTGCCAGCAGCTTAGGGGGGGAGAACGAGCAGTACTTC.